The 15 T cell receptor beta chains listed next were all sequenced from one sample in a study of OX40 agonist ivuxolimab in advanced cancers. This table comes from immunoSEQ multiplex PCR, and its TCRdb copy is limited to in-frame clones, with some not included. The top ten clones hold roughly 0.69% of a sample with about 68,000 clones, under 90% of them seen once. The sample here was CD4+ or CD8+ T cells sorted from blood, taken in a trial of the OX40 agonist ivuxolimab. The receptors come from an adult with an advanced solid tumor such as melanoma, head and neck, liver or kidney cancer.

The V and J genes are TRBV7-8 and TRBJ1-3; unclear D gene. There are 16 residues in the CDR3. Germline loops: CDR1 SGHVS, CDR2 FQNEAQ. The V and J ends lost 0 bases and 0 bases respectively, with 9 bases between them. As DNA, the CDR3 is TGTGCCAGCAGCTTAGCACCGTTCTCCTCTGGAAACACCATATATTTT. The encoded protein is CASSLAPFSSGNTIYF.

The J gene is TRBJ2-3, the V gene TRBV7-6; D is possibly TRBD2 (5 bases). Germline CDR1 SGHVS, CDR2 FNYEAQ. The V end was cut by 5 bases, the J end by 8 bases, with 14 bases between. This CDR3 has 13 residues. The CDR3 loop is CASSGGETGTQYF. Written as DNA, the CDR3 is TGTGCCAGCAGCGGTGGGGAGACGGGTACGCAGTATTTT.

The V and J genes are TRBV6-1 and TRBJ1-5, with 11 nucleotides matching TRBD1. The CDR3 runs to 14 residues. The ends lost 7 bases at V and 5 bases at J; junction bases unmatched: 4. The V gene's germline CDR1 is MNHNS and CDR2 SASEGT. CDR3 protein: CASTGTGGYQPQHF. The DNA of the CDR3 is TGTGCCAGCACCGGGACAGGGGGATATCAGCCCCAGCATTTT.

The CDR3 loop is CASSIRAYGYTF. CDR3 bases: TGTGCCAGTAGTATAAGGGCATATGGCTACACCTTC. This sequence joins TRBV19 and TRBJ1-2; no clear D. V lost 2 bases, J lost 5 bases, and 6 bases lay in between. The germline V gene has CDR1 LNHDA and CDR2 SQIVND (reference sequence). This CDR3 is built from 12 residues. Complete variable domain (other parts from reference TRBV19 and TRBJ1-2): DGGITQSPKYLFRKEGQNVTLSCEQNLNHDAMYWYRQDPGQGLRLIYYSQIVNDFQKGDIAEGYSVSREKKESFPLTVTSAQKNPTAFYLCASSIRAYGYTFGSGTRLTVV.

In nucleotides, the CDR3 is TGTGCCAGCAGTTACAATGAGCAGTTCTTC. This translates into CASSYNEQFF. The chain recombines TRBV6-6 with TRBJ2-1; unclear D gene. Between the trimmed V and J ends, which lost 2 bases and 7 bases, there was a span of 0 bases. From germline, CDR1 is MNHNY and CDR2 SVGAGI (reference sequence). The CDR3 loop spans 10 amino acids.

The rearrangement joins TRBV5-1 to TRBJ1-4, with a tentative D call TRBD1 (5 bases). Per germline, CDR1 SGHRS and CDR2 YFSETQ. V was clipped by 0 bases and J by 7 bases, with 13 bases between them. This CDR3 is 15 amino acids long. The CDR3 here is CASSLVGGTTEKLFF. Here the CDR3 DNA reads TGCGCCAGCAGCTTGGTCGGGGGGACCACTGAAAAACTGTTTTTT.

This chain joins TRBV6-6 and TRBJ2-3, with D perhaps TRBD1 (6 bases). Germline V gene data show CDR1 as MNHNY and CDR2 as SVGAGI (reference sequence). Trimming took 4 bases from V and 6 from J, leaving 14 bases between them. The CDR3 is 14 amino acids. CDR3 region: CASSSRGPPDTQYF. The CDR3 DNA reads TGTGCCAGCAGTTCCAGGGGACCCCCGGATACGCAGTATTTT.

The CDR3 DNA is TGTGCCACCCTCGCGGGAACAGGGCGACAGAACACTGAAGCTTTCTTT. As protein: CATLAGTGRQNTEAFF. The chain links TRBV10-3 to TRBJ1-1; TRBD1 might be the D (6 bases). The V and J ends lost 10 bases and 1 base respectively, with 22 bases between them. The CDR3 contains 16 residues. The germline V gene encodes CDR1 ENHRY and CDR2 SYGVKD.

The J gene is TRBJ1-6, the V gene TRBV7-8; no clear D gene. Trimming removed 5 bases at V and 6 bases at J, with 14 bases between. The CDR3 covers 15 residues. Germline V gene lookup returns CDR1 SGHVS and CDR2 FQNEAQ. CDR3 sequence reads: CASSPFTLSNSPLHF. The DNA for the CDR3 is TGTGCCAGCAGCCCGTTCACACTGTCTAATTCACCCCTCCACTTT.

V is TRBV6-5 and J is TRBJ2-7, with TRBD2 as a possible D gene (6 bases). From germline, CDR1 is MNHEY and CDR2 SVGAGI. Trimming cost V 7 bases and J 4 bases, with 17 bases left between them. The CDR3 runs to 14 residues. CDR3 region: CASTPGEVRYEQYF. The CDR3 DNA follows: TGTGCCAGCACCCCCGGGGAGGTTCGATACGAGCAGTACTTC.

V and J are TRBV2 and TRBJ1-2; D remains unclear. V shed 8 bases and J shed 5 bases, with 12 bases lying between them. CDR1 SNHLY and CDR2 FYNNEI come from the germline V gene. This CDR3 contains 12 residues. DNA for the CDR3: TGTGCCAGCCGAGAGGGTTCTTATGGCTACACCTTC. Translation: CASREGSYGYTF.

This clone showed up just once. J is TRBJ2-1 and V is TRBV4-3; 11 bases are shared with TRBD2. Germline V gene lookup returns CDR1 LGHNA and CDR2 YSLEER. V lost 0 bases, J lost 6 bases, and 10 bases stayed unmatched. CDR3 length equals 18 residues. This chain's CDR3 is CASSQEPLPSGGFNEQFF. The CDR3, as DNA: TGCGCCAGCAGCCAAGAGCCCCTCCCTAGCGGGGGGTTCAATGAGCAGTTCTTC.

The CDR3 loop is CASSYSRRFFETQYF. The CDR3 DNA reads TGTGCCAGCAGTTACTCGCGGAGGTTTTTCGAGACCCAGTACTTC. This rearrangement joins TRBV6-5 to TRBJ2-5; D may be TRBD2 (5 bases). Looked up from germline, CDR1 is MNHEY and CDR2 is SVGAGI. V lost 0 bases and J 5 bases, leaving 13 bases between the germline ends. CDR3 size: 15 residues.

This clone showed up just a few times. The chain couples TRBV4-1 to TRBJ1-4; 7 nucleotides agree with TRBD1. CDR3 size: 15 residues. The trim removed 6 bases at V and 8 bases at J, leaving 12 bases unmatched. Germline CDR1 and CDR2: MGHRA and YSYEKL. This chain's CDR3 is CASRAEGARKEKLFF. The CDR3 nucleotides are TGCGCCAGCAGGGCAGAGGGGGCGCGGAAGGAAAAACTGTTTTTT.

This clone was counted only a few times. The V call is TRBV19, the J call TRBJ2-4, with TRBD2 matching over 12 bases. Unmatched junction bases numbered 5, after V lost 10 bases and J lost 7 bases. CDR1 is LNHDA, CDR2 SQIVND, per germline (reference sequence). The CDR3 has 13 amino acids. The CDR3 here is CATTSGGSNIQYF. The CDR3 DNA sequence: TGTGCCACCACTAGCGGGGGGTCGAACATTCAGTACTTC.